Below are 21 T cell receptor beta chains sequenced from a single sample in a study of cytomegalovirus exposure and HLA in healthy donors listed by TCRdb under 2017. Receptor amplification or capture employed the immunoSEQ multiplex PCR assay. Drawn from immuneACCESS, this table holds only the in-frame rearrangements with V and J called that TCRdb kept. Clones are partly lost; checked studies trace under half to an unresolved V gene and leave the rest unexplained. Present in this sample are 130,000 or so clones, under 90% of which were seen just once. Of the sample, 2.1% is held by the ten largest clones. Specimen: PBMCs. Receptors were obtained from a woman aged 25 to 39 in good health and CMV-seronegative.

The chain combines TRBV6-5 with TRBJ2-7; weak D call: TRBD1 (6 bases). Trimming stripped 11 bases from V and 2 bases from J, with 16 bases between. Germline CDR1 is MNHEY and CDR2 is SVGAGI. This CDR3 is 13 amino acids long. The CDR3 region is CAVRIQGTYEQYF. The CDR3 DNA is TGTGCCGTCAGAATCCAGGGGACCTACGAGCAGTACTTC.

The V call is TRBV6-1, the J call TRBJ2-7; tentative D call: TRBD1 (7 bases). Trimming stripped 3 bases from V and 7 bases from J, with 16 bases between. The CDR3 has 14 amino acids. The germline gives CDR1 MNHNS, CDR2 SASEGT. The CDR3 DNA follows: TGTGCCAGCAGTGAGAGAGGGGGCGCGGGGGAGCAGTACTTC. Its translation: CASSERGGAGEQYF.

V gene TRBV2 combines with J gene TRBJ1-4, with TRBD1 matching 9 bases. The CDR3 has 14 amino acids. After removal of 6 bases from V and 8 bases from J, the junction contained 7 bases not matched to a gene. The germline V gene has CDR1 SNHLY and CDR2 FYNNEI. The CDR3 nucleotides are TGTGCCAGCAGGAGGGACAGGGAGGGCGAAAAACTGTTTTTT. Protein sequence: CASRRDREGEKLFF.

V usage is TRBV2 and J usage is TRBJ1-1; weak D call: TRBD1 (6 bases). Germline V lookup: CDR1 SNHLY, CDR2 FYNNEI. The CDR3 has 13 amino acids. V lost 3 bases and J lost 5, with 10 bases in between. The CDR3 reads CASSDRGETEAFF. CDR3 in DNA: TGTGCCAGCAGTGACAGGGGAGAGACTGAAGCTTTCTTT.

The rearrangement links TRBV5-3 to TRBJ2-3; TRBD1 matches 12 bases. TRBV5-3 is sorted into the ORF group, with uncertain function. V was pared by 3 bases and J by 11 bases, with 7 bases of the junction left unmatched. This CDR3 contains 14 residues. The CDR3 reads CARSSGQGAQGQYF. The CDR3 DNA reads TGTGCCAGAAGCTCGGGACAGGGGGCTCAGGGGCAGTATTTT.

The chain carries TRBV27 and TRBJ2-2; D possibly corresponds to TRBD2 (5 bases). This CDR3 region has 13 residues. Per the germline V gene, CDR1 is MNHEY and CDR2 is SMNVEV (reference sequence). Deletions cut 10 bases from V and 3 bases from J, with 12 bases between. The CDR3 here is CATLRTYTGELFF. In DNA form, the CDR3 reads TGTGCCACCCTTCGGACTTACACCGGGGAGCTGTTTTTT.

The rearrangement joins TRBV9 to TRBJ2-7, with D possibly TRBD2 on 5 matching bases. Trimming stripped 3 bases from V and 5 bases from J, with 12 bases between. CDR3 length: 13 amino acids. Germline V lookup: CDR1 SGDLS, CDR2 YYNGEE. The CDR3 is CASSAGGWNEQYF. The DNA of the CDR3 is TGTGCCAGCAGCGCAGGAGGTTGGAACGAGCAGTACTTC.

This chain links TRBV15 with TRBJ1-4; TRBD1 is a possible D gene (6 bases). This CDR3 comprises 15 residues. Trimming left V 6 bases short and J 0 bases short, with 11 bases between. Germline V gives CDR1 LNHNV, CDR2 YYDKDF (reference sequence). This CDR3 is CATRAPGATNEKLFF. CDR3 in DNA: TGTGCCACCAGGGCGCCAGGGGCAACTAATGAAAAACTGTTTTTT.

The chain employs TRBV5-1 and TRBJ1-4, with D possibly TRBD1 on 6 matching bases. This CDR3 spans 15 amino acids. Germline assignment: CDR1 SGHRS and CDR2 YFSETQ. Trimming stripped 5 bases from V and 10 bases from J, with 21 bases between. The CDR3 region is CASSDPQGLAGKLFF. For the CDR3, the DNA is TGCGCCAGCAGTGATCCCCAGGGGCTCGCGGGAAAACTGTTTTTT. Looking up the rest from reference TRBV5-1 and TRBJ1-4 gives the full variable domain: KAGVTQTPRYLIKTRGQQVTLSCSPISGHRSVSWYQQTPGQGLQFLFEYFSETQRNKGNFPGRFSGRQFSNSRSEMNVSTLELGDSALYLCASSDPQGLAGKLFFGSGTQLSVL.

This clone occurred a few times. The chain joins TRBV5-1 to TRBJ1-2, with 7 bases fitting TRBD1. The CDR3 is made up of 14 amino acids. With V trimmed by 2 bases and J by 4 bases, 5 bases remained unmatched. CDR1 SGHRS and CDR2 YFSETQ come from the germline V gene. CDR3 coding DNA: TGCGCCAGCAGCTTACAAGACAGGGTCTATGGCTACACCTTC. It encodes CASSLQDRVYGYTF.

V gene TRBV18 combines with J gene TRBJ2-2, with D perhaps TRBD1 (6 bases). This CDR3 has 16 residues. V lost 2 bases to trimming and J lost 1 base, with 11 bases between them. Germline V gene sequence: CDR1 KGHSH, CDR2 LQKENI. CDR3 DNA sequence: TGTGCCAGCTCACCATTTACAGGGATGAACACCGGGGAGCTGTTTTTT. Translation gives CASSPFTGMNTGELFF.

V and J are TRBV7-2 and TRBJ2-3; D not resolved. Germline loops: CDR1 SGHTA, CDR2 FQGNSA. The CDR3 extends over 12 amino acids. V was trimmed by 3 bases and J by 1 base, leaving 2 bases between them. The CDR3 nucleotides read TGTGCCAGCAGCTTCGGCACAGATACGCAGTATTTT. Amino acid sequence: CASSFGTDTQYF.

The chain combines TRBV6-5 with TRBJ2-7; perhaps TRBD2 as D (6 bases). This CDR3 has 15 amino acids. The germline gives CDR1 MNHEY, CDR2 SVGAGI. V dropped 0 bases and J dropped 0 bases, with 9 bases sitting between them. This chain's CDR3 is CASSYSGGPSYEQYF. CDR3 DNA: TGTGCCAGCAGTTACTCGGGGGGTCCCTCCTACGAGCAGTACTTC.

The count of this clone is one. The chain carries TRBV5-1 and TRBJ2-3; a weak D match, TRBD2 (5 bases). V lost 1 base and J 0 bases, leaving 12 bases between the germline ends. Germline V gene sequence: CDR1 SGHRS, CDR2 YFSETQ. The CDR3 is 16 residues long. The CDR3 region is CASSLTFRGSTDTQYF. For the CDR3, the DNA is TGCGCCAGCAGCTTGACCTTCCGGGGTAGCACAGATACGCAGTATTTT.

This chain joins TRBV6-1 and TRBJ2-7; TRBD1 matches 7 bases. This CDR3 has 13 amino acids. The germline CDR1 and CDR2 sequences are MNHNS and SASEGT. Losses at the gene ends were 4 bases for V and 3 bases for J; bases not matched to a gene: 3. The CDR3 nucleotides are TGTGCCAGCAGTGGACAGGGATTCTACGAGCAGTACTTC. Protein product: CASSGQGFYEQYF.

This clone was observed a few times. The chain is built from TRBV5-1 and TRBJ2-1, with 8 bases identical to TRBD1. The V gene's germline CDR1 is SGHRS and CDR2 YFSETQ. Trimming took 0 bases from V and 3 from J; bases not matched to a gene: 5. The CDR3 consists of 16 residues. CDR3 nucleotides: TGCGCCAGCAGCTTGGAACAGGGGGGTAACTACAATGAGCAGTTCTTC. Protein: CASSLEQGGNYNEQFF. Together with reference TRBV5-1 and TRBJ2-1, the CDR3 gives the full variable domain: KAGVTQTPRYLIKTRGQQVTLSCSPISGHRSVSWYQQTPGQGLQFLFEYFSETQRNKGNFPGRFSGRQFSNSRSEMNVSTLELGDSALYLCASSLEQGGNYNEQFFGPGTRLTVL.

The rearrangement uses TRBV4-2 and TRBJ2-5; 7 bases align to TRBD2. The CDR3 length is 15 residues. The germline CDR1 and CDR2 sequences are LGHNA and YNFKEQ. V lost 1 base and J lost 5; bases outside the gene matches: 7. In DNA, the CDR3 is TGTGCCAGCAGCCAAGCCCGACTAGCACAGGAGACCCAGTACTTC. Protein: CASSQARLAQETQYF.

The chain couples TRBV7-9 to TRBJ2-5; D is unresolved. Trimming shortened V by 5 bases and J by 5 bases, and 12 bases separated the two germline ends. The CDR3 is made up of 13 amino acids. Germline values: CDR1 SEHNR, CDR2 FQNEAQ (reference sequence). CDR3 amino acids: CASSPLSLETQYF. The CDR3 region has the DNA TGTGCCAGCAGCCCCCTGTCCCTGGAGACCCAGTACTTC.

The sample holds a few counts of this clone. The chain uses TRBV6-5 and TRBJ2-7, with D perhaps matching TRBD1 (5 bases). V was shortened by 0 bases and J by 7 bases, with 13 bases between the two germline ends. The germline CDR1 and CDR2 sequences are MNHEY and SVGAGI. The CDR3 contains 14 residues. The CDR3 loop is CASSYSTRAGEQYF. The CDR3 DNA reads TGTGCCAGCAGTTACTCCACAAGGGCAGGGGAGCAGTACTTC.

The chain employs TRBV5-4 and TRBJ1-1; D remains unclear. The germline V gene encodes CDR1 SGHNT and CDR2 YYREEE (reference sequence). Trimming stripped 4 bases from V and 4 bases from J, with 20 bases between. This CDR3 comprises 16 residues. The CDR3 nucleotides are TGTGCCAGCAGCGAAGGCGACTCTTGGGTGGGCACTGAAGCTTTCTTT. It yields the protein CASSEGDSWVGTEAFF.

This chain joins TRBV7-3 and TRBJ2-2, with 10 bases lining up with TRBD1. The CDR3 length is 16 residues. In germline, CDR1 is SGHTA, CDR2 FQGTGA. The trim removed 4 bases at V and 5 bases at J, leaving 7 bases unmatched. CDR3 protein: CASSSTGGRGTGELFF. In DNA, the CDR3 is TGTGCCAGCAGCTCGACAGGGGGCAGGGGGACCGGGGAGCTGTTTTTT.